These 4 T cell receptor beta chains share one sample of origin, sequenced in a study of shared clonotypes between healthy human individuals. In the naive CD8 group, cells lacked CD45RO and were positively selected for CCR7, so terminally differentiated effector memory CD45RA+ cells were left out. Generated by immunoSEQ multiplex PCR, the TCRdb table keeps only in-frame clones and is missing some. The sample records over 2,000,000 clones, approximately 92% being singletons. The sample was naive CD8+ T cells from PBMCs. These receptors all come from a man between 18 and 29 years old in good health. Some clones in this sample may be carry-over from other donors' samples.

The chain joins TRBV10-3 to TRBJ1-1; the D gene is possibly TRBD1 (6 bases). V was clipped by 4 bases and J by 0 bases, with 24 bases between them. Germline CDR1 ENHRY, CDR2 SYGVKD. The CDR3 has 19 amino acids. CDR3 bases: TGTGCCATCAGTGGCCGTCCCAGGGGCGCATGGGTGATGAACACTGAAGCTTTCTTT. Protein product: CAISGRPRGAWVMNTEAFF.

The rearrangement links TRBV5-8 to TRBJ2-7; the match to TRBD1 covers 9 bases. From germline, CDR1 is SGHTS and CDR2 YDEGEE. The ends lost 5 bases at V and 3 bases at J; junction bases unmatched: 3. The CDR3 has 13 amino acids. The DNA of the CDR3 is TGTGCCAGCAGTTCGGACAGGGGCTACGAGCAGTACTTC. Protein sequence: CASSSDRGYEQYF.

The gene calls are TRBV11-2 and TRBJ2-3; 13 bases map to TRBD2. CDR3 length: 15 residues. With V trimmed by 6 bases and J by 4 bases, 4 bases remained unmatched. Germline values: CDR1 SGHAT, CDR2 FQNNGV. The DNA for the CDR3 is TGTGCCAGCAGACGGACTAGCGGGAGATCAGATACGCAGTATTTT. Amino acid sequence: CASRRTSGRSDTQYF.

The V call is TRBV28, the J call TRBJ1-2, with D possibly being TRBD1 (6 bases). V was clipped by 7 bases and J by 1 base, with 16 bases between them. Germline CDR1 reads MDHEN; CDR2 reads SYDVKM. This CDR3 comprises 15 residues. Here the CDR3 DNA reads TGTGCCAGCACCCCGGGACATTTTGATAACTATGGCTACACCTTC. Encoded protein: CASTPGHFDNYGYTF.